The rows below give T cell receptor beta chains drawn from one sample of a study of T-cell reconstitution after alpha-beta-depleted transplantation in children. TCRdb re-called the PCR reads with MiXCR, one entry per CDR3 protein. Of about 200,000 distinct CDR3 sequences in the sample, more than 14% were seen once. This specimen consisted of PBMCs from the stem cell graft donor, obtained from the stem cell graft. These receptors all come from a human donor who donated a stem cell graft to a child with acute lymphoblastic leukemia. Both conserved end residues are part of each CDR3. A D gene is named only where the DNA matches it firmly. Not every row has a clone size; where given, it reads once, few, many or a size class.

>TRBJ2-5|TRBV12-3/TRBV12-4|14|TRBD1|many
CASSTGTGLETQYF
TGTGCCAGCAGTACCGGGACAGGGCTAGAGACCCAGTACTTC
>TRBJ2-1|TRBV29-1|14|.|many
CSVPGWGVHNEQFF
TGCAGCGTCCCAGGATGGGGAGTCCACAATGAGCAGTTCTTC
>TRBJ1-1|TRBV12-3/TRBV12-4|14|.|many
CASSPRTETSEAFF
TGTGCCAGCAGTCCCAGGACAGAAACGAGTGAAGCTTTCTTT
>TRBJ2-7|TRBV28|12|.|many
CASGAGFMEQYF
TGTGCCAGCGGGGCGGGGTTCATGGAGCAGTACTTC
>TRBJ1-2|TRBV12-3/TRBV12-4|15|TRBD1|.
CASSFGQGRAYGYTF
TGTGCCAGCAGTTTCGGACAGGGAAGGGCCTATGGCTACACCTTC
>TRBJ1-1|TRBV12-3/TRBV12-4|15|.|.
CASSLWRTENTEAFF
TGTGCCAGCAGTTTATGGCGGACGGAGAACACTGAAGCTTTCTTT
>TRBJ2-7|TRBV7-9|13|.|many
CASSSGRAGEQYF
TGTGCCAGCAGCTCAGGACGGGCCGGCGAGCAGTACTTC
>TRBJ2-2|TRBV5-1|16|TRBD2|.
CASSLTTSANTGELFF
TGCGCCAGCAGCTTGACGACTAGCGCGAACACCGGGGAGCTGTTTTTT
>TRBJ2-7|TRBV2|15|TRBD2|.
CASSDFTSGTYEQYF
TGTGCCAGCAGTGATTTTACTAGCGGGACGTACGAGCAGTACTTC
>TRBJ2-3|TRBV27|15|.|many
CASRPSRGRTDTQYF
TGTGCCAGCAGACCCTCCCGGGGACGCACAGATACGCAGTATTTT
>TRBJ2-5|TRBV7-9|15|.|many
CASSPGVGGQETQYF
TGTGCCAGCAGCCCAGGGGTTGGGGGGCAAGAGACCCAGTACTTC
>TRBJ1-1|TRBV25-1|13|.|many
CASGHLDITEAFF
TGTGCCAGCGGACACCTGGACATTACTGAAGCTTTCTTT
>TRBJ2-3|TRBV6-5|18|TRBD2|.
CASSYSLLAETSTDTQYF
TGTGCCAGCAGTTATTCCTTGCTAGCGGAAACAAGCACAGATACGCAGTATTTT
>TRBJ2-7|TRBV2|13|TRBD1|.
CASSPRDSDEQYF
TGTGCCAGCAGTCCCCGGGACAGCGACGAGCAGTACTTC
>TRBJ2-1|TRBV6-1|12|.|many
CASTEWTMKQFF
TGTGCCAGCACCGAATGGACAATGAAGCAGTTCTTC
>TRBJ2-1|TRBV5-1|15|TRBD2|many
CASSLTSGRAYEQFF
TGCGCCAGCAGCTTGACTAGCGGGAGGGCCTATGAGCAGTTCTTC
>TRBJ1-2|TRBV11-3|14|.|many
CASSLDPANYGYTF
TGTGCCAGCAGCTTAGATCCGGCTAACTATGGCTACACCTTC
>TRBJ2-3|TRBV5-1|15|TRBD2|few
CASSFGLALTDTQYF
TGCGCCAGCAGCTTCGGACTAGCCCTCACAGATACGCAGTATTTT
>TRBJ2-5|TRBV4-1|17|.|many
CASSSSEQGSFGETQYF
TGCGCCAGCAGCTCCTCGGAGCAGGGGAGTTTTGGAGAGACCCAGTACTTC
>TRBJ2-7|TRBV20-1|15|.|many
CSARPGGTASYEQYF
TGCAGTGCGAGGCCTGGCGGGACCGCCTCCTACGAGCAGTACTTC
>TRBJ2-4|TRBV20-1|13|.|many
CSARDGGPDLGHF
TGCAGTGCTAGAGATGGCGGCCCCGACCTTGGCCACTTC
>TRBJ2-1|TRBV7-6|14|TRBD1|few
CASSPGQVGNEQFF
TGTGCCAGCAGCCCCGGACAGGTGGGCAATGAGCAGTTCTTC
>TRBJ2-3|TRBV5-1|14|.|many
CASSLEVETDTQYF
TGCGCCAGCAGCTTGGAAGTAGAAACAGATACGCAGTATTTT
>TRBJ2-7|TRBV3-1|12|.|many
CASSQFTYEQYF
TGTGCCAGCAGCCAGTTCACCTACGAGCAGTACTTC
>TRBJ2-2|TRBV4-1|16|TRBD2|many
CASSPQGAGDIGELFF
TGCGCCAGCAGCCCACAGGGAGCGGGAGATATCGGGGAGCTGTTTTTT
>TRBJ2-1|TRBV30|13|TRBD2|.
CAWASGSVNEQFF
TGTGCCTGGGCTAGCGGGAGTGTCAATGAGCAGTTCTTC
>TRBJ2-2|TRBV14|16|.|many
CASSQVRGWDTGELFF
TGTGCCAGCAGCCAAGTTCGCGGGTGGGACACCGGGGAGCTGTTTTTT
>TRBJ1-1|TRBV6-1|13|TRBD1|.
CASSQQGQGKAFF
TGTGCCAGCAGTCAACAGGGGCAGGGGAAAGCTTTCTTT
>TRBJ2-7|TRBV5-1|13|.|many
CASSLDRAYEQYF
TGCGCCAGCAGCTTGGACAGGGCCTACGAGCAGTACTTC
>TRBJ2-7|TRBV5-1|16|TRBD1|many
CASSPRTGPSSYEQYF
TGCGCCAGCAGCCCAAGGACAGGGCCGAGCTCCTACGAGCAGTACTTC
>TRBJ1-2|TRBV12-3/TRBV12-4|13|TRBD1|many
CASTRTGGIGYTF
TGTGCCAGCACCCGGACAGGGGGTATTGGCTACACCTTC
>TRBJ2-7|TRBV5-1|14|TRBD2|many
CASSSSGGSYEQYF
TGCGCCAGCAGTTCTAGCGGGGGCTCCTACGAGCAGTACTTC
>TRBJ2-1|TRBV11-2|11|.|.
CASSLWSEQFF
TGTGCCAGCAGCTTATGGAGTGAGCAGTTCTTC